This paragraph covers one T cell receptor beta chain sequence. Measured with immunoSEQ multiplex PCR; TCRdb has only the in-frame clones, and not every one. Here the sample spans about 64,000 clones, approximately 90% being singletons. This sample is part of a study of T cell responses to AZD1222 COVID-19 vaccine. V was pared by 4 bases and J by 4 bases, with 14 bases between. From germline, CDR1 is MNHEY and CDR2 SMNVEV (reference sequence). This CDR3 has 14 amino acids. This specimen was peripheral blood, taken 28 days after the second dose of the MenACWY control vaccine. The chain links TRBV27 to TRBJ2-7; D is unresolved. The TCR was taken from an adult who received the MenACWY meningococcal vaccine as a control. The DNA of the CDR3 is TGTGCCAGCAGTTCTCGAGGTCTCCATTACGAGCAGTACTTC. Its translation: CASSSRGLHYEQYF.